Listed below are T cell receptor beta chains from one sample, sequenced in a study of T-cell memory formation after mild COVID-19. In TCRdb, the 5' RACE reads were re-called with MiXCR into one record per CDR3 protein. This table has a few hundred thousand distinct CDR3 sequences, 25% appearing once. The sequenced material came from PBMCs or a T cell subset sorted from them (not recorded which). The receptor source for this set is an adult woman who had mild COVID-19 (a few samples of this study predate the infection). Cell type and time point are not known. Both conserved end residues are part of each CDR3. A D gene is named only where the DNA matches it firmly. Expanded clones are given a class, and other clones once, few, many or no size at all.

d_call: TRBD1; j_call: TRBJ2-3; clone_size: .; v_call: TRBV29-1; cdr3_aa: CSARTGSTDTQYF; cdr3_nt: TGCAGCGCCAGGACAGGAAGCACAGATACGCAGTATTTT
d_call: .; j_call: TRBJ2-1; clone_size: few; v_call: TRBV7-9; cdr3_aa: CASSFSTGVEQFF; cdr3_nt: TGTGCCAGCAGCTTTAGTACCGGAGTTGAGCAGTTCTTC
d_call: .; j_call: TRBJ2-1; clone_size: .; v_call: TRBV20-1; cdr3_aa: CSARVNSANEQFF; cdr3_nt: TGCAGTGCTAGAGTTAATAGCGCCAATGAGCAGTTCTTC
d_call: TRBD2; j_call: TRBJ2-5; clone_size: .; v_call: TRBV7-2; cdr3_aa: CASRRTSGLKETQYF; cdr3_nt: TGTGCCAGCCGGAGAACTAGCGGCCTAAAAGAGACCCAGTACTTC
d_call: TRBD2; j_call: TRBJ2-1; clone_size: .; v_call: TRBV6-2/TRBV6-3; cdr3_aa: CASSRRPLLAGYNEQFF; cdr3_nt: TGTGCCAGCAGTAGGCGCCCCTTACTAGCGGGATACAATGAGCAGTTCTTC
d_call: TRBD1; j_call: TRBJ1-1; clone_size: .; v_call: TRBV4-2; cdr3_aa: CASSQNPGQGSMNTEAFF; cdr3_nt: TGTGCCAGCAGCCAAAACCCGGGACAGGGGTCCATGAACACTGAAGCTTTCTTT
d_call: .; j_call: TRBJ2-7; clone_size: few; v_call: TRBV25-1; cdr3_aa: CASSSQEGAGDEQYF; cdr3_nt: TGTGCCAGCAGCTCTCAGGAGGGGGCAGGGGACGAGCAGTACTTC
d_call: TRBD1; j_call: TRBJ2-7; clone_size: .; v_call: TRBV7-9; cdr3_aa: CASSLDSRGPNYEQYF; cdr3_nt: TGTGCCAGCAGCTTAGACTCCAGGGGGCCAAACTACGAGCAGTACTTC
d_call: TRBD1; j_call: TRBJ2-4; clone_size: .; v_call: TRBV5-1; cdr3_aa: CASSLDGGTGNLNIQYF; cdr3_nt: TGCGCCAGCAGCTTGGATGGAGGGACAGGGAATTTGAACATTCAGTACTTC
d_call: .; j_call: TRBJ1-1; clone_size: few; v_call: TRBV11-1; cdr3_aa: CASSRKPGTEAFF; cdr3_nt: TGTGCCAGTTCGCGGAAGCCGGGCACTGAAGCTTTCTTT
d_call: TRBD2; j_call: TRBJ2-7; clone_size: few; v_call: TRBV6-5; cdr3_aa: CASSYLAGGPLEQYF; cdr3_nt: TGTGCCAGCAGTTACTTGGCGGGAGGGCCTCTCGAGCAGTACTTC
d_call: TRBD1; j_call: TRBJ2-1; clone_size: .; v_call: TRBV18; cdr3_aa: CASSPGRGTYNEQFF; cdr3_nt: TGTGCCAGCTCACCAGGCAGGGGGACCTACAATGAGCAGTTCTTC
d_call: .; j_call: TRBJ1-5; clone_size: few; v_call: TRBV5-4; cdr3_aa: CASSLGGDGQPQHF; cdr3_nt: TGTGCCAGCAGCTTGGGAGGGGACGGGCAGCCCCAGCATTTT
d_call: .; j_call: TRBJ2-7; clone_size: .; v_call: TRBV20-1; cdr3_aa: CSARGWGLHEQYF; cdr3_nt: TGCAGTGCTAGAGGTTGGGGTTTACACGAGCAGTACTTC
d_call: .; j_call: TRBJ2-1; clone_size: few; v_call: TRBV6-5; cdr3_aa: CASSSLRGRGYNEQFF; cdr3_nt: TGTGCCAGCAGTTCCCTTCGAGGAAGAGGCTACAATGAGCAGTTCTTC
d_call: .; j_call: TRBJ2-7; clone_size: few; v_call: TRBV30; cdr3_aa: CARSGLSSYEQYF; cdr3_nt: TGTGCCAGAAGTGGGTTAAGCTCCTACGAGCAGTACTTC
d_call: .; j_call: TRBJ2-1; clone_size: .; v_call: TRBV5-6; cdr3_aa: CASSSQANYNEQFF; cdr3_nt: TGTGCCAGCAGCTCTCAAGCTAACTACAATGAGCAGTTCTTC
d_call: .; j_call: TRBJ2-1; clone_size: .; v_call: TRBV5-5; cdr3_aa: CASSLLRGSPYNEQFF; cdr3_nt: TGTGCCAGCAGCTTGTTACGGGGTAGTCCCTACAATGAGCAGTTCTTC
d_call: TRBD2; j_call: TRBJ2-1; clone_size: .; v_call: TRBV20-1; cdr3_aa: CSANDLAGGPSSYNEQFF; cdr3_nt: TGCAGTGCCAACGACTTAGCGGGAGGTCCTAGCTCCTACAATGAGCAGTTCTTC
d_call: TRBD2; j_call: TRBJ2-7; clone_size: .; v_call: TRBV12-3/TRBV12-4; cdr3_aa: CASTLGGISSYEQYF; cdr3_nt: TGTGCCAGCACCTTGGGGGGGATCAGCTCCTACGAGCAGTACTTC
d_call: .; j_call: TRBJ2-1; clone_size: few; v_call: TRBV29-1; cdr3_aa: CSVRHPSSYNEQFF; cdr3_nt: TGCAGCGTCCGGCACCCGAGCTCCTACAATGAGCAGTTCTTC
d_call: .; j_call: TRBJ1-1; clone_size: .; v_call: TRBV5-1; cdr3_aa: CASSLGWGMANTEAFF; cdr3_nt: TGCGCCAGCAGCTTGGGATGGGGTATGGCGAACACTGAAGCTTTCTTT
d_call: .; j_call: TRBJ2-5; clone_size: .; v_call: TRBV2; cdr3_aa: CASMGEEETQYF; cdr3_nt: TGTGCCAGCATGGGGGAGGAGGAGACCCAGTACTTC
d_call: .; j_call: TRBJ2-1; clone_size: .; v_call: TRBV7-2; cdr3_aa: CASSLGPGLLSSYNEQFF; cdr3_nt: TGTGCCAGCAGCTTAGGTCCCGGTCTACTAAGCTCCTACAATGAGCAGTTCTTC
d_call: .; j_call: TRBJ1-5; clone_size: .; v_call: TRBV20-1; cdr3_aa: CSAGRQVTQPQHF; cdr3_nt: TGCAGTGCTGGTAGACAGGTTACTCAGCCCCAGCATTTT
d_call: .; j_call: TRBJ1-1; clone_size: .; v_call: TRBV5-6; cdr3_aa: CASSLSRAGSSTEAFF; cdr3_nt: TGTGCCAGCAGCTTGAGCAGGGCAGGGTCGAGCACTGAAGCTTTCTTT
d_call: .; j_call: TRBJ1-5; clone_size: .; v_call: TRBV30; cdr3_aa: CAWRSGIHQPQHF; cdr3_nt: TGTGCCTGGAGGTCGGGGATCCATCAGCCCCAGCATTTT
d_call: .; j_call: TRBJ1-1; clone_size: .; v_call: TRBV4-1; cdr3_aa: CASSQSGGNTEAFF; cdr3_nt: TGCGCCAGCAGCCAAAGTGGAGGGAACACTGAAGCTTTCTTT